The rows below give T cell receptor beta chains drawn from one sample of a study of T-cell memory formation after mild COVID-19. TCRdb redid the calling of the 5' RACE reads with MiXCR, one entry per CDR3 protein. The sample has fewer than 700,000 distinct CDR3 sequences, roughly 18% seen once. The specimen sequenced was PBMCs or a T cell subset sorted from them (not recorded which). The receptors shown here come from an adult woman who had mild COVID-19 (a few samples of this study predate the infection). Cell type and time point are not known. The CDR3 runs from the conserved cysteine through the conserved F or W. The D gene is left open where the match is weak. Rows give clone size only sometimes, using once, few, many, or a class for an expanded clone.

j_gene | d_gene | v_gene | abundance | CDR3nt | CDR3aa
TRBJ2-7 | . | TRBV30 | . | TGTGCCTGGAGTGTAGAATTCGGGAGGGACAGGGTTTACGAGCAGTACTTC | CAWSVEFGRDRVYEQYF
TRBJ1-6 | TRBD1 | TRBV15 | once | TGTGCCACCGGACAGGCGGCTTACAATTCACCCCTCCACTTT | CATGQAAYNSPLHF
TRBJ2-1 | . | TRBV9 | many | TGTGCCAGCAGCTCCAGCGCGAGGACCTACAATGAGCAGTTCTTC | CASSSSARTYNEQFF
TRBJ2-1 | . | TRBV4-1 | . | TGCGCCAGCAGCCAAGTGGATATGAATGAGCAGTTCTTC | CASSQVDMNEQFF
TRBJ1-5 | TRBD1 | TRBV20-1 | few | TGCAGTGCTGGGACGACAGGGGCCGGGGTCAATCAGCCCCAGCATTTT | CSAGTTGAGVNQPQHF
TRBJ2-7 | TRBD2 | TRBV2 | . | TGTGCCAGCAGGGGGGGACTAGCGGATTACGAGCAGTACTTC | CASRGGLADYEQYF
TRBJ2-7 | TRBD2 | TRBV19 | few | TGTGCCAGTAGTATATCCGCGGGGGGCTACGAGCAGTACTTC | CASSISAGGYEQYF
TRBJ2-5 | . | TRBV15 | few | TGTGCCACCAGCAGATTCGGCAGCCAGCGGGAGACCCAGTACTTC | CATSRFGSQRETQYF
TRBJ2-2 | . | TRBV30 | . | TGTGCCTGGTTAAGCAACGAGATGAACACCGGGGAGCTGTTTTTT | CAWLSNEMNTGELFF
TRBJ2-2 | TRBD2 | TRBV18 | . | TGTGCCAGCTCACCGGGACTAGCGGAGAGGGAGCTGTTTTTT | CASSPGLAERELFF
TRBJ2-1 | . | TRBV4-3 | . | TGCGCCAGCAGCCGGGGGAGCGCACCCTACAATGAGCAGTTCTTC | CASSRGSAPYNEQFF
TRBJ1-1 | . | TRBV19 | few | TGTGCCAGTAGCCACCCGCCGGGGGTGCCGGGGTCAGGGGCTGAAGCTTTCTTT | CASSHPPGVPGSGAEAFF
TRBJ2-7 | . | TRBV7-2 | . | TGTGCCACCTCCCAGACGGGCCCCTACGAGCAGTACTTC | CATSQTGPYEQYF
TRBJ1-6 | TRBD1 | TRBV14 | . | TGTGCCATGCCGGGACAGGGGGCTGGGAGGTCCTATAATTCACCCCTCCACTTT | CAMPGQGAGRSYNSPLHF
TRBJ2-5 | . | TRBV24-1 | . | TGTGCCACCAGCCAGACTACCGAAGAGACCCAGTACTTC | CATSQTTEETQYF
TRBJ1-4 | . | TRBV3-1 | . | TGTGCCAGCAGCCAAGGACTGGGTGAAAAACTGTTTTTT | CASSQGLGEKLFF
TRBJ2-5 | TRBD1 | TRBV5-1 | few | TGCGCCAGCAGCGGAAAGGGGACAGTGGACCAAGAGACCCAGTACTTC | CASSGKGTVDQETQYF
TRBJ2-3 | TRBD2 | TRBV9 | few | TGTGCCAGCAGCCCCCAAGCGGGGGGCAGGGATACGCAGTATTTT | CASSPQAGGRDTQYF
TRBJ2-3 | . | TRBV7-2 | . | TGTGCCAGCAGCTCGCAGGGGATACAGAGCACAGATACGCAGTATTTT | CASSSQGIQSTDTQYF
TRBJ2-3 | . | TRBV30 | . | TGTGCCTGGAGTGTACAGGGAGGGATCGGGGCAGATACGCAGTATTTT | CAWSVQGGIGADTQYF
TRBJ2-6 | TRBD2 | TRBV15 | few | TGTGCCACCTCCCGGACTAGCGGGAGGGCCTATGGGGCCAACGTCCTGACTTTC | CATSRTSGRAYGANVLTF
TRBJ2-3 | . | TRBV9 | few | TGTGCCAGCAGCGTTCTAGAAGGGGGGACAGATACGCAGTATTTT | CASSVLEGGTDTQYF
TRBJ2-4 | . | TRBV20-1 | . | TGCAGTGCTAGGAGCCTGGACAGTCAGTGGGACATTCAGTACTTC | CSARSLDSQWDIQYF
TRBJ2-1 | TRBD2 | TRBV7-9 | few | TGTGCCACTAGTAGCGGGGGGGCGATCGATGAGCAGTTCTTC | CATSSGGAIDEQFF
TRBJ1-2 | TRBD1 | TRBV7-6 | . | TGTGCCAGCAGCTTAGAACAGGGGAGTCATGGCTACACCTTC | CASSLEQGSHGYTF
TRBJ2-2 | TRBD2 | TRBV7-2 | few | TGTGCCAGCAGCTTCCCCGGGACTAGCACCGGGGAGCTGTTTTTT | CASSFPGTSTGELFF
TRBJ1-1 | . | TRBV6-5 | . | TGTGCCAGCAGTTACGAGGGTGGACCACCGAACACTGAAGCTTTCTTT | CASSYEGGPPNTEAFF
TRBJ1-1 | . | TRBV7-2 | . | TGTGCCAGCAGCCCCCCGTGGGGGGGGCTGGGCACTGAAGCTTTCTTT | CASSPPWGGLGTEAFF
TRBJ2-3 | . | TRBV6-5 | . | TGTGCCGTCAAACCGGGACACCACACAGATACGCAGTATTTT | CAVKPGHHTDTQYF
TRBJ2-1 | . | TRBV12-3/TRBV12-4 | . | TGTGCCAGCAGTACTGGGACACGCAATGAGCAGTTCTTC | CASSTGTRNEQFF
TRBJ2-1 | . | TRBV5-1 | many | TGCGCCAGCGCGCTTGGGGGACCCCCTGGGGCCTTTTACAATGAGCAGTTCTTC | CASALGGPPGAFYNEQFF
TRBJ1-1 | . | TRBV7-8 | . | TGTGCCAGCAGCCAAGCCGGGGGTACGGTGAACACTGAAGCTTTCTTT | CASSQAGGTVNTEAFF
TRBJ2-6 | . | TRBV3-1 | . | TGTGCCAGCAGCCTGAGTGTGGGGAACTCTGGGGCCAACGTCCTGACTTTC | CASSLSVGNSGANVLTF
TRBJ2-5 | . | TRBV11-2 | few | TGTGCCAGCAGCTTAGGGATCCAGCCAGGTGTAGAGACCCAGTACTTC | CASSLGIQPGVETQYF
TRBJ2-3 | . | TRBV20-1 | . | TGCAGTGCTAGGGGACTTGCTCCAGATACGCAGTATTTT | CSARGLAPDTQYF
TRBJ2-1 | . | TRBV6-2/TRBV6-3 | . | TGTGCCAGCAGCCACAGGGAAGGAATGAATGAGCAGTTCTTC | CASSHREGMNEQFF
TRBJ2-1 | TRBD1 | TRBV12-3/TRBV12-4 | few | TGTGCCAGCAGCCAAACCGGACAGGGCAATGAGCAGTTCTTC | CASSQTGQGNEQFF